This is a list of T cell receptor beta chains from one sample in a study of OX40 agonist ivuxolimab in advanced cancers. The table came from immunoSEQ multiplex PCR; TCRdb's copy has only in-frame clones and leaves some out. The sample holds 40,000 to 60,000 clones; about 81% are singletons and the top ten take more than 5.5%. The sample was CD4+ or CD8+ T cells sorted from blood, taken in a trial of the OX40 agonist ivuxolimab. The receptors here all came from an adult with an advanced solid tumor such as melanoma, head and neck, liver or kidney cancer. Each CDR3 is given with its conserved first and last residue. Each record gives: D gene, V gene, J gene, clone size, CDR3 DNA, CDR3 protein. The D gene is left open where the match is weak. Clone size is shown for a subset of rows, as once, few, many or a class of expanded clone.

d_call: TRBD2; v_call: TRBV5-1; j_call: TRBJ2-1; clone_size: medium-sized; cdr3_nt: TGCGCCAGCAGCTCCGGACTAGCGGGCCTTGACAATGAGCAGTTCTTC; cdr3_aa: CASSSGLAGLDNEQFF
d_call: TRBD1; v_call: TRBV4-3; j_call: TRBJ2-7; clone_size: .; cdr3_nt: TGCGCCAGCAGCCAAGATTGGGGGACAGGGTCGGACGAGCAGTACTTC; cdr3_aa: CASSQDWGTGSDEQYF
d_call: .; v_call: TRBV27; j_call: TRBJ2-7; clone_size: once; cdr3_nt: TGTGCCAGCAGTCTCAGGCGCTACTCCTACGAGCAGTACTTC; cdr3_aa: CASSLRRYSYEQYF
d_call: .; v_call: TRBV14; j_call: TRBJ2-7; clone_size: .; cdr3_nt: TGTGCCAGCAGCCAGCTAGCTAGGGAAAACGAGCAGTACTTC; cdr3_aa: CASSQLARENEQYF
d_call: TRBD2; v_call: TRBV6-5; j_call: TRBJ2-2; clone_size: .; cdr3_nt: TGTGCCAGCAGTTCCCCGGGAGGGCCGTGGAACGGGGAGCTGTTTTTT; cdr3_aa: CASSSPGGPWNGELFF
d_call: .; v_call: TRBV6-5; j_call: TRBJ1-5; clone_size: .; cdr3_nt: TGTGCCAGCAGTTACTTTCTTGGTCAGCCCCAGCATTTT; cdr3_aa: CASSYFLGQPQHF
d_call: .; v_call: TRBV7-9; j_call: TRBJ1-1; clone_size: .; cdr3_nt: TGTGCCAGCAGCTCGACAGATAACACTGAAGCTTTCTTT; cdr3_aa: CASSSTDNTEAFF
d_call: TRBD1; v_call: TRBV2; j_call: TRBJ1-5; clone_size: once; cdr3_nt: TGTGCCAGCAGGGACAGGGATCACAATCAGCCCCAGCATTTT; cdr3_aa: CASRDRDHNQPQHF
d_call: .; v_call: TRBV19; j_call: TRBJ2-7; clone_size: .; cdr3_nt: TGTGCCAGTAGTCGCGGAGGGGGGGCGCGGTACGAGCAGTACTTC; cdr3_aa: CASSRGGGARYEQYF
d_call: TRBD1; v_call: TRBV5-1; j_call: TRBJ1-2; clone_size: .; cdr3_nt: TGCGCCAGCAGCTCCCATGGACAGGGTACGGGCTATGGCTACACCTTC; cdr3_aa: CASSSHGQGTGYGYTF
d_call: .; v_call: TRBV4-2; j_call: TRBJ1-1; clone_size: once; cdr3_nt: TGTGCCAGCAGCCTCTTGGGGCGAGAGGCTTTCTTT; cdr3_aa: CASSLLGREAFF
d_call: .; v_call: TRBV6-5; j_call: TRBJ2-7; clone_size: .; cdr3_nt: TGTGCCAGCACCGGCGAGGGCTACGAGCAGTACTTC; cdr3_aa: CASTGEGYEQYF
d_call: TRBD2; v_call: TRBV19; j_call: TRBJ2-5; clone_size: .; cdr3_nt: TGTGCCAGTTCCCGGACTAGGCAAGAGACCCAGTACTTC; cdr3_aa: CASSRTRQETQYF
d_call: .; v_call: TRBV6-5; j_call: TRBJ2-7; clone_size: .; cdr3_nt: TGTGCCAGCAGTTACGGGGTGGGGGTCTACGAGCAGTACTTC; cdr3_aa: CASSYGVGVYEQYF
d_call: .; v_call: TRBV6-1; j_call: TRBJ1-5; clone_size: .; cdr3_nt: TGTGCCAGCAGTGAAGATAGGGGCAGCAATCAGCCCCAGCATTTT; cdr3_aa: CASSEDRGSNQPQHF
d_call: TRBD2; v_call: TRBV9; j_call: TRBJ2-3; clone_size: .; cdr3_nt: TGTGCCAGCAGCGTAGGAGCGGGAGGGGGGACAGATACGCAGTATTTT; cdr3_aa: CASSVGAGGGTDTQYF
d_call: .; v_call: TRBV4-3; j_call: TRBJ2-7; clone_size: .; cdr3_nt: TGCGCCAGCAGCCAGGATCCGGGCCCAACCTACGAGCAGTACTTC; cdr3_aa: CASSQDPGPTYEQYF
d_call: TRBD1; v_call: TRBV30; j_call: TRBJ2-7; clone_size: .; cdr3_nt: TGTGCCTGGAGTTCCGGGACAGGGGTCGAGCAGTACTTC; cdr3_aa: CAWSSGTGVEQYF
d_call: .; v_call: TRBV10-3; j_call: TRBJ1-5; clone_size: .; cdr3_nt: TGTGCCATCAGGGGAGACAATCAGCCCCAGCATTTT; cdr3_aa: CAIRGDNQPQHF
d_call: TRBD2; v_call: TRBV10-3; j_call: TRBJ2-3; clone_size: .; cdr3_nt: TGTGCCATCGGGGGACTAGCGGGGTCAAGCACAGATACGCAGTATTTT; cdr3_aa: CAIGGLAGSSTDTQYF
d_call: .; v_call: TRBV7-9; j_call: TRBJ2-7; clone_size: .; cdr3_nt: TGTGCCAGCAGCCCTCTCCCTGACAGCTCCTACGAGCAGTACTTC; cdr3_aa: CASSPLPDSSYEQYF
d_call: .; v_call: TRBV6-4; j_call: TRBJ1-1; clone_size: few; cdr3_nt: TGTGTTTTAGCACCGGTGCCATTTGGACAGCGTCACACTGAAGCTTTCTTT; cdr3_aa: CVLAPVPFGQRHTEAFF
d_call: .; v_call: TRBV29-1; j_call: TRBJ2-4; clone_size: .; cdr3_nt: TGCAGCGTTGAATGGCCAGGTTCTTGGAACATTCAGTACTTC; cdr3_aa: CSVEWPGSWNIQYF
d_call: .; v_call: TRBV29-1; j_call: TRBJ2-3; clone_size: .; cdr3_nt: TGCAGCGCAGGATCTAGCGTAATAGATACGCAGTATTTT; cdr3_aa: CSAGSSVIDTQYF
d_call: .; v_call: TRBV6-6; j_call: TRBJ1-1; clone_size: few; cdr3_nt: TGTGCCAGCAGTTACTTCGGGTCTGAAGCTTTCTTT; cdr3_aa: CASSYFGSEAFF
d_call: .; v_call: TRBV30; j_call: TRBJ2-7; clone_size: .; cdr3_nt: TGTGCCTGGAGTGTAGGGGCCTACGAGCAGTACTTC; cdr3_aa: CAWSVGAYEQYF
d_call: TRBD1; v_call: TRBV5-1; j_call: TRBJ2-2; clone_size: .; cdr3_nt: TGCGCCAGCAGCTTGGGCACCCATCGGACAGGGCGGGCCGGGGAGCTGTTTTTT; cdr3_aa: CASSLGTHRTGRAGELFF
d_call: .; v_call: TRBV29-1; j_call: TRBJ2-3; clone_size: .; cdr3_nt: TGCAGCGTTACCGGGACTCCCCTCACAGATACGCAGTATTTT; cdr3_aa: CSVTGTPLTDTQYF
d_call: .; v_call: TRBV6-6; j_call: TRBJ2-3; clone_size: .; cdr3_nt: TGTGCCAGCAGTTACCCGGCCAAAGGGTCGACAGATACGCAGTATTTT; cdr3_aa: CASSYPAKGSTDTQYF
d_call: TRBD2; v_call: TRBV2; j_call: TRBJ2-7; clone_size: .; cdr3_nt: TGTGCCAGCAGCAACCCTGATAGCGGGTCTATTGAGCAGTACTTC; cdr3_aa: CASSNPDSGSIEQYF
d_call: .; v_call: TRBV6-1; j_call: TRBJ2-5; clone_size: .; cdr3_nt: TGTGCCAGCCTGAGGCGGGCCCCCGAGCAAGAGACCCAGTACTTC; cdr3_aa: CASLRRAPEQETQYF
d_call: TRBD2; v_call: TRBV30; j_call: TRBJ2-5; clone_size: once; cdr3_nt: TGTGCCTGGAGGGTCGGGGGGGGGATAGCTCAAGAGACCCAGTACTTC; cdr3_aa: CAWRVGGGIAQETQYF
d_call: TRBD1; v_call: TRBV6-5; j_call: TRBJ2-1; clone_size: few; cdr3_nt: TGTGCCAGCAGTTACTCTACGGGACAGGGGTACAATGAGCAGTTCTTC; cdr3_aa: CASSYSTGQGYNEQFF
d_call: .; v_call: TRBV5-4; j_call: TRBJ2-1; clone_size: .; cdr3_nt: TGTGCCAGCAGCTTGGGAGCGGACAATGAGCAGTTCTTC; cdr3_aa: CASSLGADNEQFF
d_call: .; v_call: TRBV5-1; j_call: TRBJ2-3; clone_size: .; cdr3_nt: TGCGCCAGCAGCTTTGGAGGGCCAGGTACAGATACGCAGTATTTT; cdr3_aa: CASSFGGPGTDTQYF
d_call: .; v_call: TRBV6-1; j_call: TRBJ2-7; clone_size: .; cdr3_nt: TGTGCCAGCAGTGGAAAGGTGGAGCAGTACTTC; cdr3_aa: CASSGKVEQYF
d_call: .; v_call: TRBV5-1; j_call: TRBJ1-2; clone_size: few; cdr3_nt: TGCGCCAGCAGCTTGGACCCCAGAAGAGCTAACTATGGCTACACCTTC; cdr3_aa: CASSLDPRRANYGYTF
d_call: .; v_call: TRBV5-5; j_call: TRBJ1-4; clone_size: .; cdr3_nt: TGTGCCAGCAGCGGTGAAAAACTGTTTTTT; cdr3_aa: CASSGEKLFF
d_call: .; v_call: TRBV27; j_call: TRBJ1-5; clone_size: .; cdr3_nt: TGTGCCAGCAGTCCGGGAGAACGAGGTCGAGGCAATCAGCCCCAGCATTTT; cdr3_aa: CASSPGERGRGNQPQHF
d_call: .; v_call: TRBV11-2; j_call: TRBJ1-1; clone_size: .; cdr3_nt: TGTGCCAGCAGCTTTGGGTCGGATACTGAAGCTTTCTTT; cdr3_aa: CASSFGSDTEAFF
d_call: .; v_call: TRBV7-2; j_call: TRBJ2-7; clone_size: .; cdr3_nt: TGTGCCAGCAGCTTAGTAGGGTCGGTTTCCTACGAGCAGTACTTC; cdr3_aa: CASSLVGSVSYEQYF
d_call: TRBD1; v_call: TRBV5-1; j_call: TRBJ1-2; clone_size: .; cdr3_nt: TGCGCCAGCAGCCCGGGACAGGGAGTTACGGATGGCTACACCTTC; cdr3_aa: CASSPGQGVTDGYTF
d_call: .; v_call: TRBV7-2; j_call: TRBJ2-7; clone_size: .; cdr3_nt: TGTGCCAGCAGCGGGAGGTCTGTCAACGAGCAGTACTTC; cdr3_aa: CASSGRSVNEQYF
d_call: TRBD1; v_call: TRBV18; j_call: TRBJ1-4; clone_size: .; cdr3_nt: TGTGCCAGCTCCCCCAGGGGGGGTCTTGATGAAAAACTGTTTTTT; cdr3_aa: CASSPRGGLDEKLFF
d_call: TRBD2; v_call: TRBV6-1; j_call: TRBJ2-7; clone_size: many; cdr3_nt: TGTGCCAGCCGGGGGCTAGCGGGAATCTTAAACGAGCAGTACTTC; cdr3_aa: CASRGLAGILNEQYF
d_call: .; v_call: TRBV7-9; j_call: TRBJ1-2; clone_size: .; cdr3_nt: TGTGCCAGCAGCCTAGGGGGGGCATATGGCTACACCTTC; cdr3_aa: CASSLGGAYGYTF
d_call: .; v_call: TRBV7-2; j_call: TRBJ2-4; clone_size: few; cdr3_nt: TGTGCCAGCAGCTTAGCCAGCTTACTAGCCAAAAACATTCAGTACTTC; cdr3_aa: CASSLASLLAKNIQYF
d_call: .; v_call: TRBV29-1; j_call: TRBJ1-4; clone_size: .; cdr3_nt: TGCAGCGTTGATTTGGGGGATCCTAATGAAAAACTGTTTTTT; cdr3_aa: CSVDLGDPNEKLFF
d_call: TRBD1; v_call: TRBV19; j_call: TRBJ1-5; clone_size: .; cdr3_nt: TGTGCCAGTAGTAGCGGACAGGGCGGCAATCAGCCCCAGCATTTT; cdr3_aa: CASSSGQGGNQPQHF